Below are 27 T cell receptor beta chains sequenced from a single sample in a study of control samples from healthy donors and cancer patients. The table came from immunoSEQ multiplex PCR; TCRdb's copy has only in-frame clones and leaves some out. The sample yields around 230,000 clones, about 94% seen once. The sequencing input was blood. The receptors come from a man aged 45-65 years in good health.

The chain has TRBV11-2 and TRBJ2-3; the D gene could be TRBD1 or TRBD2 (5 bases each). The V gene lost 5 bases and the J gene lost 5 bases, with 14 bases spanning the gap. The germline CDR1 and CDR2 sequences are SGHAT and FQNNGV. The CDR3 loop spans 14 amino acids. This CDR3 reads CASSDMPGRDTQYF. The CDR3 bases are TGTGCCAGCAGCGACATGCCAGGGAGAGATACGCAGTATTTT.

The rearrangement uses TRBV9 and TRBJ2-7, with 10 bases lining up with TRBD2. CDR3 size: 15 residues. Germline-derived CDR1 and CDR2 are SGDLS and YYNGEE. J lost 4 bases, V lost 2 bases, and 6 bases had no gene match. CDR3 nucleotide sequence: TGTGCCAGCAGCGTGGGTAGCGGGGGGCGGTACGAGCAGTACTTC. It codes for CASSVGSGGRYEQYF.

CDR3 nucleotide sequence: TGCGCCAGCAGCCAAGTTTGGCATGGCGGGGAGCTGTTTTTT. This translates into CASSQVWHGGELFF. V is TRBV4-3 and J is TRBJ2-2; no clear D gene. CDR1 LGHNA and CDR2 YSLEER come from the germline V gene. The CDR3 loop spans 14 amino acids. Trimming left V 1 base short and J 7 bases short, with 10 bases between.

This sequence joins TRBV7-2 and TRBJ1-6, with 8 bases identical to TRBD1. Trimming removed 1 base from V and 11 bases from J; junction bases left unmatched: 7. CDR1 and CDR2 (germline): SGHTA, FQGNSA. The CDR3 is 15 residues long. The CDR3 DNA follows: TGTGCCAGCAGCTTAGGGCAGGGGGCTCCACCACCCCTCCACTTT. Translated, it gives CASSLGQGAPPPLHF.

The chain uses TRBV25-1 and TRBJ1-4; 10 nucleotides match TRBD1. In germline, CDR1 is MGHDK, CDR2 SYGVNS. The CDR3 sequence is 17 residues long. J gave up 6 bases and V 7 bases, and 14 bases lay outside the gene matches. CDR3 DNA: TGTGCCAGCACCCAAGGGGGTATCGGGACAGGGGATGAAAAACTGTTTTTT. It translates to CASTQGGIGTGDEKLFF.

The chain carries TRBV18 and TRBJ2-7, with 9 bases matching TRBD1. Germline V lookup: CDR1 KGHSH, CDR2 LQKENI. This CDR3 spans 14 amino acids. Trimming at V came to 6 bases and at J to 4 bases, leaving 7 bases not matched to a gene. The CDR3, as DNA: TGTGCCAGCTCCCCAGGACAGGGGAGTTACGAGCAGTACTTC. Protein product: CASSPGQGSYEQYF.

This clone was counted ten times or more. The genes are TRBV5-1 and TRBJ2-7; unclear D gene. The ends were cut back, 1 base at V and 1 base at J, with 6 bases in the middle. The CDR3 sequence is 13 residues long. Per germline, CDR1 SGHRS and CDR2 YFSETQ. As DNA, the CDR3 is TGCGCCAGCAGCTTGACGGATTCCTACGAGCAGTACTTC. It codes for CASSLTDSYEQYF. The whole variable domain, remainder taken from reference TRBV5-1 and TRBJ2-7, is KAGVTQTPRYLIKTRGQQVTLSCSPISGHRSVSWYQQTPGQGLQFLFEYFSETQRNKGNFPGRFSGRQFSNSRSEMNVSTLELGDSALYLCASSLTDSYEQYFGPGTRLTVT.

The CDR3 sequence is CASSPGAGDYEQYV. The CDR3 bases are TGTGCCAGCAGCCCGGGGGCAGGCGATTACGAGCAGTACGTC. This sequence joins TRBV5-6 and TRBJ2-7, with D possibly being TRBD1 or TRBD2 (6 bases each). Germline loops: CDR1 SGHDT, CDR2 YYEEEE. This CDR3 comprises 14 residues. V lost 4 bases and J lost 4, with 15 bases in between.

This clone has only one observation. V gene TRBV11-2 combines with J gene TRBJ2-1; 7 positions agree with TRBD1. The CDR3 consists of 15 residues. Trimming at V came to 5 bases and at J to 2 bases, leaving 6 bases not matched to a gene. Germline V gene lookup returns CDR1 SGHAT and CDR2 FQNNGV. In DNA form, the CDR3 reads TGTGCCAGCAGCCGGCAGGGGGATCCCTACAATGAGCAGTTCTTC. Amino acid sequence: CASSRQGDPYNEQFF.

The V and J genes are TRBV20-1 and TRBJ1-1; no definite D call. Germline V lookup: CDR1 DFQATT, CDR2 SNEGSKA (reference sequence). Trimming removed 3 bases at V and 0 bases at J, with 17 bases between. CDR3 length: 16 amino acids. CDR3 region: CSASGPPQRVNTEAFF. CDR3 DNA: TGCAGTGCTAGTGGACCCCCACAGCGGGTGAACACTGAAGCTTTCTTT.

This chain links TRBV2 with TRBJ2-1; no firm D call. Germline assignment: CDR1 SNHLY and CDR2 FYNNEI. This CDR3 has 12 residues. V gave up 6 bases and J gave up 5 bases, with 8 bases separating them. For the CDR3, the DNA is TGTGCCAGCAGACCTCAGAACAATGAGCAGTTCTTC. As protein: CASRPQNNEQFF. Complete variable domain (other parts from reference TRBV2 and TRBJ2-1): EPEVTQTPSHQVTQMGQEVILRCVPISNHLYFYWYRQILGQKVEFLVSFYNNEISEKSEIFDDQFSVERPDGSNFTLKIRSTKLEDSAMYFCASRPQNNEQFFGPGTRLTVL.

V and J are TRBV6-2 or TRBV6-3 and TRBJ2-1; D tentatively fits TRBD1 or TRBD2 (5 bases each). V was cut by 5 bases and J by 0 bases, with 11 bases left in between. Germline V gene lookup returns CDR1 MNHEY and CDR2 SVGEGT. This CDR3 is built from 15 residues. The CDR3, as DNA: TGTGCCAGCAGTCCGGGACCTCACTCCTACAATGAGCAGTTCTTC. Amino acid sequence: CASSPGPHSYNEQFF.

The chain recombines TRBV5-8 with TRBJ2-5; 8 nucleotides line up with TRBD1. Germline V CDR1 and CDR2: SGHTS, YDEGEE. With 3 bases clipped from V and 4 bases from J, the junction kept 8 bases outside the gene matches. The CDR3 length is 15 residues. This CDR3 is CASSSASTGGETQYF. Written as DNA, the CDR3 is TGTGCCAGCAGCTCCGCATCCACAGGGGGAGAGACCCAGTACTTC.

This clone came up once. This sequence joins TRBV6-6 and TRBJ1-1; no definite D call. Looked up from germline, CDR1 is MNHNY and CDR2 is SVGAGI (reference sequence). V was pared by 0 bases and J by 1 base, with 3 bases between. CDR3 length: 13 amino acids. DNA of the CDR3: TGTGCCAGCAGTTACTCCGAGAACACTGAAGCTTTCTTT. This encodes CASSYSENTEAFF.

This rearrangement joins TRBV6-1 to TRBJ1-3, with D unclear. CDR3 length: 15 amino acids. Germline V gene lookup returns CDR1 MNHNS and CDR2 SASEGT. Trimming took 0 bases from V and 0 from J, leaving 6 bases between them. The DNA for the CDR3 is TGTGCCAGCAGTGAAGCGACGGGCTCTGGAAACACCATATATTTT. Its translation is CASSEATGSGNTIYF.

The chain recombines TRBV28 with TRBJ2-1; 8 nucleotides match TRBD1. The CDR3 is 15 residues long. Germline CDR1 MDHEN, CDR2 SYDVKM. The trim removed 5 bases at V and 13 bases at J, leaving 16 bases unmatched. Written as DNA, the CDR3 is TGTGCCAGCAGTCTACCCCTCGGGACAGGATTATTTCAGTTCTTC. It yields the protein CASSLPLGTGLFQFF.

The V gene is TRBV3-1 (or the pseudogene TRBV3-2), the J gene TRBJ1-4; tentatively, D is TRBD1 (5 bases). The CDR3 is 13 amino acids. The V gene's germline CDR1 is LGHDT and CDR2 YNNKEL (reference sequence). V was clipped by 8 bases and J by 6 bases, with 13 bases between them. The CDR3 here is CASGAGWDEKLFF. The CDR3 DNA sequence: TGTGCCAGCGGCGCAGGGTGGGATGAAAAACTGTTTTTT.

The gene calls are TRBV6-6 and TRBJ1-1; a possible D gene is TRBD1 (6 bases). Trimming shortened V by 5 bases and J by 0 bases, and 10 bases separated the two germline ends. Germline CDR1 MNHNY, CDR2 SVGAGI (reference sequence). The CDR3 has 14 residues. CDR3: CASSEGEMNTEAFF. The CDR3 DNA reads TGTGCCAGCAGTGAGGGGGAGATGAACACTGAAGCTTTCTTT.

This clone was picked up a small number of times. Other DNA sequences from this sample encode an identical CDR3 as well. The V gene is TRBV5-6, the J gene TRBJ1-1, with 9 bases that match TRBD1. The CDR3 is 16 amino acids. Germline V gene lookup returns CDR1 SGHDT and CDR2 YYEEEE. V was pared by 1 base and J by 2 bases, with 6 bases of the junction left unmatched. The CDR3 nucleotides read TGTGCCAGCAGCTTGTGGGGGACAGGGCTAAACACTGAAGCTTTCTTT. Protein product: CASSLWGTGLNTEAFF.

The rearrangement uses TRBV6-1 and TRBJ2-6; a weak D match, TRBD2 (6 bases). From germline, CDR1 is MNHNS and CDR2 SASEGT. V was trimmed by 3 bases and J by 0 bases, leaving 12 bases between them. The CDR3 is 17 residues long. This chain's CDR3 is CASSEEVGGSGANVLTF. In DNA form, the CDR3 reads TGTGCCAGCAGTGAGGAGGTGGGAGGCTCTGGGGCCAACGTCCTGACTTTC.

The genes are TRBV6-6 and TRBJ1-5; 7 bases fit TRBD1. The germline CDR1 and CDR2 sequences are MNHNY and SVGAGI (reference sequence). CDR3 size: 16 residues. With 5 bases clipped from V and 4 bases from J, the junction kept 11 bases outside the gene matches. CDR3 DNA sequence: TGTGCCAGCAGTCCCCAATCCGGGACAGATAATCAGCCCCAGCATTTT. It translates to CASSPQSGTDNQPQHF.

This sequence joins TRBV2 and TRBJ2-7; 8 positions match TRBD2. CDR1 SNHLY and CDR2 FYNNEI come from the germline V gene. The junction had 8 bases not matched to a gene; V was cut back by 9 bases and J by 4 bases. The CDR3 totals 13 residues. CDR3 protein: CARDNGGAYEQYF. The DNA for the CDR3 is TGTGCCAGAGATAACGGGGGGGCTTACGAGCAGTACTTC.

This chain joins TRBV10-1 and TRBJ1-1, with 10 positions matching TRBD1. The CDR3 totals 13 residues. With V trimmed by 6 bases and J by 8 bases, 6 bases remained unmatched. Germline CDR1 reads WNHNN; CDR2 reads SYGVQD (reference sequence). CDR3: CASSTGTGVEAFF. CDR3 coding DNA: TGCGCCAGCAGCACCGGGACAGGGGTCGAAGCTTTCTTT.

This clone was counted once. This chain joins TRBV7-3 and TRBJ2-2; D is undetermined. Germline assignment: CDR1 SGHTA and CDR2 FQGTGA. V dropped 3 bases and J dropped 3 bases, with 2 bases sitting between them. The CDR3 loop spans 12 amino acids. CDR3 in amino acids: CASSFDTGELFF. The DNA for the CDR3 is TGTGCCAGCAGCTTTGACACCGGGGAGCTGTTTTTT.

On this clone itself: A read error may produce the germline difference seen at one junction end. The genes are TRBV5-6 and TRBJ1-1; no reliable D call. Germline assignment: CDR1 SGHDT and CDR2 YYEEEE. The CDR3 covers 12 residues. The CDR3 DNA sequence: TGTGCCAGCAGCTTAGTGAAAACTGAAGCTTTCTTT. This sequence encodes CASSLVKTEAFF.

The gene calls are TRBV6-1 and TRBJ2-1, with D possibly being TRBD1 or TRBD2 (5 bases each). V was clipped by 3 bases and J by 10 bases, with 13 bases between them. The CDR3 consists of 13 residues. Germline CDR1 MNHNS, CDR2 SASEGT. CDR3 in DNA: TGTGCCAGCAGTGAGAGGGGACGTGAAGAGCAGTTCTTC. It yields the protein CASSERGREEQFF.

This sequence joins TRBV7-9 and TRBJ2-5; no reliable D call. CDR1 SEHNR and CDR2 FQNEAQ come from the germline V gene (reference sequence). The V gene lost 4 bases and the J gene lost 1 base, with 7 bases spanning the gap. The CDR3 is 13 amino acids. The CDR3 loop reads CASSYPRQETQYF. CDR3 nucleotide sequence: TGTGCCAGCAGCTACCCCCGCCAAGAGACCCAGTACTTC.